One sample yielded the 25 T cell receptor beta chains listed below, sequenced in a study of CD8 T cells in Susac syndrome. cDNA came from about 0.46 to 1 ug RNA primed by random hexamers. Via MiXCR, TCRdb re-called the immunoSEQ multiplex PCR reads, giving one row per CDR3 protein. The data show around 110,000 distinct CDR3 sequences, under 96% seen once. The sequencing input was CD4+ T cells from PBMCs. The origin of the receptors is a human donor with Susac syndrome.

The chain uses TRBV29-1 and TRBJ2-3; D may be TRBD2 (5 bases). The ends were cut back, 4 bases at V and 1 base at J, with 12 bases in the middle. Germline CDR1 and CDR2: SQVTM and ANQGSEA. The CDR3 spans 14 residues. DNA of the CDR3: TGCAGCGTTGGGGAGTCGAGCGGCACAGATACGCAGTATTTT. As protein: CSVGESSGTDTQYF.

This chain uses TRBV4-2 with TRBJ2-6; no reliable D call. Germline V gene sequence: CDR1 LGHNA, CDR2 YNFKEQ. The CDR3 has 15 residues. The V gene lost 1 base and the J gene lost 0 bases, with 4 bases spanning the gap. CDR3 protein: CASSQVGSGANVLTF. CDR3 in DNA: TGTGCCAGCAGCCAAGTGGGCTCTGGGGCCAACGTCCTGACTTTC.

V is TRBV4-2 and J is TRBJ2-5; tentative D call: TRBD1 (7 bases). V was clipped by 0 bases and J by 4 bases, with 15 bases between them. CDR1 and CDR2 (germline): LGHNA, YNFKEQ. The CDR3 contains 16 residues. CDR3 protein: CASSQDQRQGGETQYF. In DNA form, the CDR3 reads TGTGCCAGCAGCCAAGATCAGAGACAGGGAGGAGAGACCCAGTACTTC.

CDR3: CATPRTVEAFF. CDR3 DNA: TGTGCTACCCCTAGGACAGTTGAAGCTTTCTTT. The rearrangement uses TRBV12-5 and TRBJ1-1; D is perhaps TRBD1 (6 bases). The CDR3 loop spans 11 amino acids. Germline values: CDR1 LGHNT, CDR2 FRNRAP. Trimming pared 10 bases from V and 7 bases from J, leaving 13 bases between.

V and J are TRBV6-6 and TRBJ1-1, with D possibly TRBD1 on 6 matching bases. V dropped 0 bases and J dropped 3 bases, with 14 bases sitting between them. CDR1 MNHNY and CDR2 SVGAGI come from the germline V gene (reference sequence). The CDR3 sequence is 16 residues long. The CDR3 DNA sequence: TGTGCCAGCAGTTACTCGGGGACAACTCTCCACACTGAAGCTTTCTTT. It is translated as CASSYSGTTLHTEAFF.

The chain recombines TRBV28 with TRBJ1-2; 7 nucleotides line up with TRBD1. Looked up from germline, CDR1 is MDHEN and CDR2 is SYDVKM. This CDR3 has 13 amino acids. The trim removed 5 bases at V and 3 bases at J, leaving 3 bases unmatched. CDR3 DNA sequence: TGTGCCAGCAGTCGGGACAGCTACTATGGCTACACCTTC. Its protein product is CASSRDSYYGYTF.

This chain uses TRBV2 with TRBJ1-4, with D perhaps matching TRBD1 (5 bases). V lost 1 base to trimming and J lost 8 bases, with 14 bases between them. The germline CDR1 and CDR2 sequences are SNHLY and FYNNEI. The CDR3 runs to 15 residues. The CDR3 sequence: CASSEEGPGGEKLFF. Here the CDR3 DNA reads TGTGCCAGCAGTGAAGAGGGACCGGGGGGAGAAAAACTGTTTTTT. Using reference TRBV2 and TRBJ1-4 for the parts outside the CDR3, the full variable domain is EPEVTQTPSHQVTQMGQEVILRCVPISNHLYFYWYRQILGQKVEFLVSFYNNEISEKSEIFDDQFSVERPDGSNFTLKIRSTKLEDSAMYFCASSEEGPGGEKLFFGSGTQLSVL.

The chain joins TRBV7-2 to TRBJ2-1, with TRBD2 matching 11 bases. Germline trimming cut 3 bases from V and 7 bases from J; bases unmatched to any gene: 5. CDR1 and CDR2 from the germline V gene are SGHTA and FQGNSA. The CDR3 has 15 amino acids. The DNA of the CDR3 is TGTGCCAGCAGCTTCTCTAGCGGGAGGTCTAATGAGCAGTTCTTC. Translation gives CASSFSSGRSNEQFF. Together with reference TRBV7-2 and TRBJ2-1, the CDR3 gives the full variable domain: GAGVSQSPSNKVTEKGKDVELRCDPISGHTALYWYRQSLGQGLEFLIYFQGNSAPDKSGLPSDRFSAERTGGSVSTLTIQRTQQEDSAVYLCASSFSSGRSNEQFFGPGTRLTVL.

The genes are TRBV6-1 and TRBJ1-5; D is uncertain. CDR1 and CDR2 (germline): MNHNS, SASEGT. The CDR3 contains 14 residues. Trimming took 2 bases from V and 3 from J, leaving 8 bases between them. CDR3: CASSEHGFNQPQHF. Written as DNA, the CDR3 is TGTGCCAGCAGTGAACACGGCTTCAATCAGCCCCAGCATTTT.

This sequence joins TRBV29-1 and TRBJ2-4; no definite D call. Germline values: CDR1 SQVTM, CDR2 ANQGSEA. The CDR3 totals 13 residues. V dropped 3 bases and J dropped 4 bases, with 10 bases sitting between them. The DNA for the CDR3 is TGCAGCGTTGAGGATAGTCGGAAAAACATTCAGTACTTC. Its translation: CSVEDSRKNIQYF.

The chain employs TRBV20-1 and TRBJ2-2, with no clear D. V was trimmed by 6 bases and J by 6 bases, leaving 20 bases between them. The CDR3 has 15 amino acids. Germline values: CDR1 DFQATT, CDR2 SNEGSKA (reference sequence). In DNA, the CDR3 is TGCAGTGCGAAAAGGGTGCTCGCAGGTGCCGGGGAGCTGTTTTTT. It encodes CSAKRVLAGAGELFF.

The chain links TRBV20-1 to TRBJ1-1; 9 bases are a match to TRBD1. There are 12 residues in the CDR3. With V trimmed by 6 bases and J by 6 bases, 5 bases remained unmatched. Germline loops: CDR1 DFQATT, CDR2 SNEGSKA (reference sequence). The CDR3 sequence is CSAMGQGSEAFF. Here the CDR3 DNA reads TGCAGTGCCATGGGACAGGGATCTGAAGCTTTCTTT.

The genes are TRBV18 and TRBJ2-1; D uncertain. Trimming pared 2 bases from V and 5 bases from J, leaving 10 bases between. The CDR3 loop spans 14 amino acids. Germline loops: CDR1 KGHSH, CDR2 LQKENI. In DNA, the CDR3 is TGTGCCAGCTCACCAGGTCGCGCAGACAATGAGCAGTTCTTC. This translates into CASSPGRADNEQFF.

This rearrangement joins TRBV29-1 to TRBJ2-7; TRBD1 matches at 10 bases. Per germline, CDR1 SQVTM and CDR2 ANQGSEA. The CDR3 extends over 12 amino acids. V lost 7 bases, J lost 5 bases, and 5 bases stayed unmatched. The CDR3 DNA is TGCAGCGGGGGACAGGGGAAGAACGAGCAGTACTTC. Protein product: CSGGQGKNEQYF.

The CDR3 spells CASSGPGGYEQYF. The CDR3 DNA reads TGTGCCAGCAGCGGCCCGGGAGGGTACGAGCAGTACTTC. The genes are TRBV14 and TRBJ2-7, with 8 bases lining up with TRBD2. CDR3 length: 13 amino acids. After removal of 5 bases from V and 4 bases from J, the junction contained 4 bases not matched to a gene. Looked up from germline, CDR1 is SGHDN and CDR2 is FVKESK.

The rearrangement joins TRBV13 to TRBJ2-3, with 8 bases matching TRBD2. This CDR3 contains 15 residues. CDR1 and CDR2 from the germline V gene are PRHDT and FYEKMQ (reference sequence). Trimming removed 3 bases from V and 3 bases from J; junction bases left unmatched: 5. CDR3 region: CASSFSGKGTDTQYF. DNA of the CDR3: TGTGCCAGCAGCTTTAGCGGGAAGGGGACAGATACGCAGTATTTT.

This chain uses TRBV6-5 with TRBJ1-1; a weak D match, TRBD1 (5 bases). Germline CDR1 MNHEY, CDR2 SVGAGI. V gave up 10 bases and J gave up 3 bases, with 9 bases separating them. CDR3 length equals 11 residues. This chain's CDR3 is CATQGDTEAFF. In DNA, the CDR3 is TGTGCCACTCAAGGGGACACTGAAGCTTTCTTT.

This chain links TRBV7-9 with TRBJ1-5; no clear D gene. The CDR3 has 15 amino acids. Looked up from germline, CDR1 is SEHNR and CDR2 is FQNEAQ (reference sequence). The V and J ends lost 4 bases and 0 bases respectively, with 10 bases between them. The CDR3 nucleotides are TGTGCCAGCAGCTCCAAGGAGGGTAGCAATCAGCCCCAGCATTTT. Its translation is CASSSKEGSNQPQHF.

The rearrangement links TRBV6-2 or TRBV6-3 to TRBJ1-5; maybe TRBD1 (5 bases). CDR1 and CDR2 from the germline V gene are MNHEY and SVGEGT. Trimming stripped 2 bases from V and 6 bases from J, with 14 bases between. CDR3 length: 15 residues. In DNA, the CDR3 is TGTGCCAGCAGTTACCGCGGCAGGGAGGGTCAGCCCCAGCATTTT. It yields the protein CASSYRGREGQPQHF.

This rearrangement joins TRBV19 to TRBJ2-2; D call uncertain. The CDR3 is made up of 15 amino acids. V was clipped by 3 bases and J by 0 bases, with 8 bases between them. The V gene's germline CDR1 is LNHDA and CDR2 SQIVND (reference sequence). This CDR3 reads CASSIGRTNTGELFF. Written as DNA, the CDR3 is TGTGCCAGTAGTATTGGCAGGACGAACACCGGGGAGCTGTTTTTT.

The V gene is TRBV5-1, the J gene TRBJ1-1; no clear D. The CDR3 length is 15 residues. Between the trimmed V and J ends, which lost 5 bases and 3 bases, there was a span of 17 bases. Germline lookup yields CDR1 SGHRS and CDR2 YFSETQ. This chain's CDR3 is CASRLGPIDDTEAFF. The CDR3 nucleotides are TGCGCCAGCAGATTAGGACCCATCGATGACACTGAAGCTTTCTTT.

The chain recombines TRBV28 with TRBJ1-5; TRBD1 matches 7 bases. The junction had 6 bases not matched to a gene; V was cut back by 5 bases and J by 2 bases. Germline CDR1 MDHEN, CDR2 SYDVKM. The CDR3 has 15 residues. This chain's CDR3 is CASSGGGEGNQPQHF. Here the CDR3 DNA reads TGTGCCAGCAGTGGAGGGGGCGAGGGCAATCAGCCCCAGCATTTT.

This sequence joins TRBV30 and TRBJ1-5; unclear D gene. V was trimmed by 4 bases and J by 6 bases, leaving 16 bases between them. Germline CDR1 is GTSNPN and CDR2 is SVGIG (reference sequence). CDR3 length equals 14 residues. CDR3 region: CAWNRPGMVQPQHF. CDR3 bases: TGTGCCTGGAACCGACCCGGGATGGTTCAGCCCCAGCATTTT.

This chain links TRBV5-1 with TRBJ2-5; D gene unclear. The CDR3 length is 14 residues. From germline, CDR1 is SGHRS and CDR2 YFSETQ. V lost 0 bases and J 2 bases, leaving 8 bases between the germline ends. In DNA, the CDR3 is TGCGCCAGCAGCTTGGCACCAGGACAAGAGACCCAGTACTTC. Protein: CASSLAPGQETQYF.

The chain carries TRBV24-1 and TRBJ2-1; the D gene is possibly TRBD2 (5 bases). CDR3 length: 16 amino acids. From germline, CDR1 is KGHDR and CDR2 SFDVKD. V shed 6 bases and J shed 0 bases, with 14 bases lying between them. CDR3 amino acids: CATSRTGIVSYNEQFF. In nucleotides, the CDR3 is TGTGCCACCAGTAGGACCGGGATAGTCTCCTACAATGAGCAGTTCTTC.